This T cell receptor beta chain was documented in a study of CD8 T cells in ankylosing spondylitis (dated by TCRdb to 2017 to 2019). About the investigation overall: The study profiled T cell receptor beta repertoires in healthy donors and ankylosing spondylitis patients to find disease-linked TCR variants. The whole study cohort included over a hundred healthy donors and around 25 ankylosing spondylitis patients. Peripheral blood was sampled, and synovial fluid was additionally collected from ankylosing spondylitis patients. Overall study results and their limits: Some of the motif variants had been reported before in the synovial fluid and blood of reactive arthritis patients, a finding that suggests common disease-initiation mechanisms. The disease-linked clones were reported as significantly enriched in matched synovial fluid samples from ankylosing spondylitis patients. A TCR beta motif of roughly 8 highly homologous amino acid variants appeared characteristic of blood from ankylosing spondylitis patients. The disease-linked clones had a CD8+ phenotype and were found at relatively low frequencies in peripheral blood.

Sequencer: Illumina HiSeq 2500. Quantitative 5'-RACE with molecular barcodes was the method used to prepare the TCR beta libraries. As for how the authors treated the data: Disease-linked TCR variants were identified with a new computational method built on a probabilistic model of VDJ rearrangement. TCRdb reanalyzed the raw reads on its own, using fastp at Q25 for trimming and MiXCR for clone calling, and kept in-frame beta chains. Entries are consolidated by CDR3 protein sequence, retaining the most common genes and DNA. Here the V and J calls rest on TCRdb's processing, not on the authors' analysis. For this sample the table gives tens of thousands of distinct CDR3 sequences, of which 25% to 35% were detected only once. The top ten clonotypes cover roughly 60% of the sample. On this clonotype: The antigen it binds to is not known. Nothing much larger sits one base from this clone, and base qualities are not available.

Compared with germline, V lacks 3 bases and J lacks 7 bases; bases without a gene match: 6. The CDR3 runs 14 amino acids, cysteine and phenylalanine included. Only the CDR3 DNA is retained, 42 bases long and in frame from the first base. Looking up the germline V gene yields CDR1 KGHSH and CDR2 LQKENI. The rearrangement combines TRBV18 with TRBJ2-1; the junction holds 7 bases that match TRBD1. The specimen sequenced was blood, either unsorted or a sorted T cell fraction (not recorded which). The TCR sequence derives from a male donor with ankylosing spondylitis or in good health (not recorded which). The nucleotide sequence reads as follows: TGTGCCAGCTCACCCTACCGGGACAGTAATGAGCAGTTCTTC. Translated, this is CASSPYRDSNEQFF.